This entry lists 20 T cell receptor beta chains sequenced from one sample in a study of T cell responses to AZD1222 COVID-19 vaccine. Sequenced by immunoSEQ multiplex PCR; TCRdb stores in-frame clones only, minus some. The sample lists approximately 110,000 clones; 87% were seen once. Sequencing used peripheral blood, obtained on day 0 of AZD1222 vaccination. The receptors stem from an adult in good health.

CDR3 loop: CSARGATGYTF. The CDR3 DNA is TGCAGTGCTAGAGGGGCCACTGGCTACACCTTC. V is TRBV20-1 and J is TRBJ1-2; no clear D gene. The V end lost 1 base, the J end lost 7 bases, and 7 bases lay between the germline ends. The CDR3 has 11 residues. Germline-derived CDR1 and CDR2 are DFQATT and SNEGSKA (reference sequence).

This chain links TRBV27 with TRBJ2-7, with 10 bases matching TRBD1. From germline, CDR1 is MNHEY and CDR2 SMNVEV (reference sequence). The CDR3 covers 18 residues. V shed 5 bases, J shed 0 bases, and the junction held 13 bases outside the gene matches. CDR3 protein: CASSPSPLGQGVSYEQYF. CDR3 sequence (DNA): TGTGCCAGCAGTCCTTCTCCCCTCGGACAGGGGGTCTCCTACGAGCAGTACTTC.

The chain joins TRBV19 to TRBJ1-1; 9 nucleotides align to TRBD1. J was trimmed by 8 bases and V by 6 bases; bases with no gene match: 7. CDR1 LNHDA and CDR2 SQIVND come from the germline V gene (reference sequence). The length of the CDR3 is 13 residues. The chain's CDR3 is CASRGRDRAEAFF. The DNA of the CDR3 is TGTGCCAGTAGAGGCCGGGACAGGGCCGAAGCTTTCTTT.

The genes are TRBV6-2 or TRBV6-3 and TRBJ1-5, with 11 nucleotides matching TRBD1. The junction had 9 bases not matched to a gene; V was cut back by 5 bases and J by 0 bases. Germline V gene sequence: CDR1 MNHEY, CDR2 SVGEGT. CDR3 length: 18 amino acids. CDR3 nucleotides: TGTGCCAGCAGTGCCGGGACAGGGGGTCCTAATAGCAATCAGCCCCAGCATTTT. This gives the protein CASSAGTGGPNSNQPQHF.

This clone has a single count. The chain has TRBV7-3 and TRBJ2-3; the match to TRBD2 covers 9 bases. CDR3 length: 16 amino acids. Looked up from germline, CDR1 is SGHTA and CDR2 is FQGTGA. The trim removed 0 bases at V and 1 base at J, leaving 2 bases unmatched. The CDR3 sequence: CASSLTSGGGTDTQYF. The CDR3 coding sequence is TGTGCCAGCAGCTTAACTAGCGGGGGAGGCACAGATACGCAGTATTTT.

The V call is TRBV6-5, the J call TRBJ1-2; 12 nucleotides align to TRBD1. This CDR3 contains 15 residues. Germline trimming cut 6 bases from V and 4 bases from J; bases unmatched to any gene: 6. Germline values: CDR1 MNHEY, CDR2 SVGAGI. The CDR3 sequence: CASRGTGGQGYGYTF. The CDR3 nucleotides are TGTGCCAGCAGGGGGACAGGGGGCCAAGGCTATGGCTACACCTTC.

This clone was seen a single time. The chain carries TRBV7-2 and TRBJ2-7; no firm D call. Germline loops: CDR1 SGHTA, CDR2 FQGNSA. This CDR3 is 14 amino acids long. Trimming cost V 2 bases and J 1 base, with 9 bases left between them. CDR3 DNA: TGTGCCAGCAGCTTACAGGCAGGTTCCTACGAGCAGTACTTC. Translating it yields CASSLQAGSYEQYF.

Only a few counts were recorded for this clone. Here the CDR3 DNA reads TGTGCCAGCAGCATTAGTGGTCTCGGGGGTAGGAGGACCGGGGAGCTGTTTTTT. Its translation is CASSISGLGGRRTGELFF. The chain recombines TRBV11-2 with TRBJ2-2; D is perhaps TRBD2 (6 bases). Trimming cost V 5 bases and J 5 bases, with 24 bases left between them. CDR3 length: 18 residues. Germline CDR1 SGHAT, CDR2 FQNNGV. The whole variable domain, remainder taken from reference TRBV11-2 and TRBJ2-2, is EAGVAQSPRYKIIEKRQSVAFWCNPISGHATLYWYQQILGQGPKLLIQFQNNGVVDDSQLPKDRFSAERLKGVDSTLKIQPAKLEDSAVYLCASSISGLGGRRTGELFFGEGSRLTVL.

V is TRBV5-4 and J is TRBJ2-7, with D maybe TRBD2 (7 bases). CDR1 and CDR2 from the germline V gene are SGHNT and YYREEE (reference sequence). Trimming took 4 bases from V and 5 from J, leaving 16 bases between them. The CDR3 loop spans 14 amino acids. CDR3 amino acids: CASSPGGGGHEQYF. Written as DNA, the CDR3 is TGTGCCAGCAGCCCCGGGGGCGGGGGCCACGAGCAGTACTTC. The entire variable domain, with the rest obtained from reference TRBV5-4 and TRBJ2-7, is as follows: ETGVTQSPTHLIKTRGQQVTLRCSSQSGHNTVSWYQQALGQGPQFIFQYYREEENGRGNFPPRFSGLQFPNYSSELNVNALELDDSALYLCASSPGGGGHEQYFGPGTRLTVT.

The chain joins TRBV4-3 to TRBJ1-5, with 8 bases aligning to TRBD1. J lost 5 bases, V lost 0 bases, and 6 bases had no gene match. The CDR3 runs to 16 residues. The V gene's germline CDR1 is LGHNA and CDR2 YSLEER. CDR3 amino acids: CASSQDLGQGDQPQHF. As DNA, the CDR3 is TGCGCCAGCAGCCAAGATCTCGGACAGGGAGATCAGCCCCAGCATTTT.

This chain connects TRBV4-1 to TRBJ1-1, with TRBD1 as a possible D gene (5 bases). The germline CDR1 and CDR2 sequences are MGHRA and YSYEKL. This CDR3 region has 17 residues. V lost 1 base, J lost 1 base, and 16 bases lay in between. CDR3 protein: CASSQGFRRGKNTEAFF. CDR3 DNA: TGCGCCAGCAGCCAAGGTTTCAGACGGGGGAAGAACACTGAAGCTTTCTTT.

The chain joins TRBV2 to TRBJ1-2; D gene uncertain. Trimming stripped 1 base from V and 1 base from J, with 16 bases between. The CDR3 has 17 residues. Germline CDR1 and CDR2: SNHLY and FYNNEI. The CDR3 region is CASSEGIVRYDNYGYTF. CDR3 nucleotide sequence: TGTGCCAGCAGTGAAGGAATCGTACGTTACGATAACTATGGCTACACCTTC.

The chain combines TRBV18 with TRBJ2-1, with 12 bases that match TRBD2. After removal of 0 bases from V and 5 bases from J, the junction contained 8 bases not matched to a gene. The CDR3 consists of 18 residues. From germline, CDR1 is KGHSH and CDR2 LQKENI. This CDR3 reads CASSPPKLAGGGNNEQFF. The CDR3 nucleotides read TGTGCCAGCTCACCACCTAAACTAGCGGGAGGAGGGAACAATGAGCAGTTCTTC.

This clone is a singleton in its sample. The chain joins TRBV5-1 to TRBJ1-6; no firm D call. From germline, CDR1 is SGHRS and CDR2 YFSETQ. The length of the CDR3 is 13 residues. Trimming pared 0 bases from V and 7 bases from J, leaving 5 bases between. The CDR3 DNA follows: TGCGCCAGCAGCTTGGGACAAAATTCACCCCTCCACTTT. Its protein product is CASSLGQNSPLHF.

The genes are TRBV19 and TRBJ1-1; D possibly corresponds to TRBD1 (6 bases). This CDR3 comprises 13 residues. CDR1 and CDR2 (germline): LNHDA, SQIVND (reference sequence). The germline V and J ends were trimmed by 9 bases and 11 bases, with 22 bases remaining between them. CDR3: CASVQGVGDDAFF. DNA of the CDR3: TGTGCCAGCGTACAGGGAGTCGGGGATGACGCTTTCTTT.

The chain employs TRBV7-9 and TRBJ2-7, with D uncertain. The length of the CDR3 is 11 residues. Germline loops: CDR1 SEHNR, CDR2 FQNEAQ (reference sequence). V lost 4 bases to trimming and J lost 4 bases, with 5 bases between them. In DNA form, the CDR3 reads TGTGCCAGCAGCTCACAGTACGAGCAGTACTTC. It is translated as CASSSQYEQYF.

The chain couples TRBV18 to TRBJ2-7, with D uncertain. This CDR3 contains 13 residues. CDR1 KGHSH and CDR2 LQKENI come from the germline V gene. V dropped 2 bases and J dropped 4 bases, with 9 bases sitting between them. The CDR3 region is CASSPIVDYEQYF. The CDR3 region has the DNA TGTGCCAGCTCACCAATCGTAGATTACGAGCAGTACTTC. Based on the CDR3 plus reference TRBV18 and TRBJ2-7, the full variable domain is NAGVMQNPRHLVRRRGQEARLRCSPMKGHSHVYWYRQLPEEGLKFMVYLQKENIIDESGMPKERFSAEFPKEGPSILRIQQVVRGDSAAYFCASSPIVDYEQYFGPGTRLTVT.

This rearrangement joins TRBV28 to TRBJ2-5; D not certain. V lost 3 bases and J 4 bases, leaving 3 bases between the germline ends. This CDR3 region has 11 residues. Per the germline V gene, CDR1 is MDHEN and CDR2 is SYDVKM. The CDR3 nucleotides read TGTGCCAGCAGTTTCCGAGAGACCCAGTACTTC. It translates to CASSFRETQYF. Together with reference TRBV28 and TRBJ2-5, the CDR3 gives the full variable domain: DVKVTQSSRYLVKRTGEKVFLECVQDMDHENMFWYRQDPGLGLRLIYFSYDVKMKEKGDIPEGYSVSREKKERFSLILESASTNQTSMYLCASSFRETQYFGPGTRLLVL.

This rearrangement joins TRBV18 to TRBJ2-2; D is perhaps TRBD1 (5 bases). In germline, CDR1 is KGHSH, CDR2 LQKENI. V lost 0 bases and J lost 7, with 12 bases in between. The CDR3 totals 15 residues. CDR3 DNA sequence: TGTGCCAGCTCACCACCCCTGACAGCGCACGGGGAGCTGTTTTTT. Amino acid sequence: CASSPPLTAHGELFF.

The CDR3 sequence: CASSDSEGTGGYGYTF. The CDR3 DNA sequence: TGTGCCAGCAGTGACTCGGAAGGGACAGGGGGCTATGGCTACACCTTC. The chain carries TRBV6-4 and TRBJ1-2; 11 nucleotides agree with TRBD1. The germline gives CDR1 MRHNA, CDR2 SNTAGT. Trimming at V came to 0 bases and at J to 4 bases, leaving 4 bases not matched to a gene. There are 16 residues in the CDR3.